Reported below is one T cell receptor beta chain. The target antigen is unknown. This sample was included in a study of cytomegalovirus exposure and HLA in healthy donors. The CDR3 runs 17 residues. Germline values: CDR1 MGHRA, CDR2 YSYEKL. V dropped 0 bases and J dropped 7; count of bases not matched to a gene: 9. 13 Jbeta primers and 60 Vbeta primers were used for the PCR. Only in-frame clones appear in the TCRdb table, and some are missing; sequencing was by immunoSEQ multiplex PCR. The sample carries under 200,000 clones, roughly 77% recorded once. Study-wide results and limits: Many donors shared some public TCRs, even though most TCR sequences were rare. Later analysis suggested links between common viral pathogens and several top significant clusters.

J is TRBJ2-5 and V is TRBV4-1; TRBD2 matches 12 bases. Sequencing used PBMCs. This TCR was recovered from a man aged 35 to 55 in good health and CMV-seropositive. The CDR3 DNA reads TGCGCCAGCAGCCAAGAGTGGTCTAGCGGGGGGGCTCTGACCCAGTACTTC. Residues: CASSQEWSSGGALTQYF.